The 2 T cell receptor beta chains below all came from one sample that was sequenced in a study of blood T cell repertoires in COVID-19. TCRdb's table, derived via immunoSEQ multiplex PCR, lists solely in-frame clones and lacks some. Of about 200,000 clones in the sample, about 79% were seen once. The sample taken for sequencing was peripheral blood. These receptors were taken from a human donor in a cohort sampled during active COVID-19.

The genes are TRBV28 and TRBJ1-4, with D hard to call. V lost 6 bases, J lost 8 bases, and 16 bases lay in between. The CDR3 runs to 14 residues. Germline V gives CDR1 MDHEN, CDR2 SYDVKM. The CDR3 loop is CASRLAGSGEKLFF. The DNA for the CDR3 is TGTGCCAGCAGACTAGCTGGAAGTGGAGAAAAACTGTTTTTT. The full variable domain, its missing parts supplied by reference TRBV28 and TRBJ1-4, is DVKVTQSSRYLVKRTGEKVFLECVQDMDHENMFWYRQDPGLGLRLIYFSYDVKMKEKGDIPEGYSVSREKKERFSLILESASTNQTSMYLCASRLAGSGEKLFFGSGTQLSVL.

The gene calls are TRBV6-6 and TRBJ2-1; possible D gene TRBD1, 6 bases. The germline V and J ends were trimmed by 4 bases and 8 bases, with 12 bases remaining between them. This CDR3 spans 13 amino acids. Germline CDR1 is MNHNY and CDR2 is SVGAGI (reference sequence). The CDR3 sequence is CASSLKQGHEQFF. CDR3 DNA sequence: TGTGCCAGCAGTTTAAAACAGGGTCATGAGCAGTTCTTC.